This record looks at one TCR beta chain sequence and its context. Its antigen is currently not known. No clone much larger than this one lies a single base away; base qualities are absent. These data originate in a study of CD8+ T cells in alopecia areata (dated by TCRdb to between 2017 and 2018). Concerning the study at large: Treated patients were enrolled in an open-label pilot trial of oral tofacitinib at 5 to 10 mg twice daily for moderate-to-severe alopecia areata. Patients received tofacitinib for 6 to 18 months and were then followed off drug for 6 months to check for delayed response and recurrence. The SALT score, which quantifies the percentage of affected scalp surface area, was used to measure disease severity in treated patients. Tofacitinib-treated patients had biopsies at baseline and at 4 and 24 weeks of treatment, with a later scalp biopsy in several patients. Scalp clonality was compared among normal scalp (n=4), patchy alopecia areata scalp (n=8), and alopecia totalis/universalis scalp (n=8). Scalp tissue and sorted CD4+ and CD8+ peripheral blood T cells from patchy and totalis/universalis alopecia areata patients and from healthy controls were covered by human TCRbeta sequencing. RNA was obtained with the PAXgene miRNA kit for fixed scalp, the miRNeasy kit for PBMCs, and the RNeasy kit for mouse skin. immunoSEQ multiplex PCR using 35 Vbeta forward primers and 13 Jbeta reverse primers was used to amplify TCRbeta CDR3 regions. In both human patients and the C3H/HeJ mouse model, the study applied high-throughput TCRbeta sequencing to look at T cell clonal expansion in alopecia areata. What the research found in general, with its limitations: Because the treated cohort was small and had just a single nonresponder, larger studies are needed to establish links between baseline CD8+ expansion and response. Scalp TCR repertoire analysis is complicated because resident alphabeta T cells in normal human skin are also sequenced, whereas mouse skin is dominated by gammadelta T cells. Tofacitinib significantly lowered scalp clonality and the number of expanded CD8+ clones among the top 100 scalp clones. Shared TCR sequences between patients were less evident than in mice, which may be partly attributable to HLA diversity in the patient population. Many expanded lesional clones persisted in scalp and blood during tofacitinib treatment, which may partly explain relapse after stopping treatment. Higher clonality and more expanded CD8+ clones were observed in lesional scalp than in normal scalp, particularly in alopecia totalis/universalis, a finding suggestive of antigenic drive.

The sample's time point, from its label and the paper: around 24 weeks on oral tofacitinib. This sample's treatment or condition label indicates: oral pan-JAK inhibitor, 5-10 mg twice daily. Lesional scalp punch biopsies and peripheral blood were collected from alopecia areata patients. PBMCs were separated by density centrifugation and stained for CD3, CD4 and CD8, after which CD4+ and CD8+ T cells were sorted on a FACSAria. The CDR3 runs 11 amino acids, cysteine and phenylalanine included. The retained sequence is limited to the CDR3, 33 bases, with the frame set at the first base. A distance of 13 bases separates the germline ends of V and J, which lose 7 bases and 7 bases respectively. Via the germline V gene, CDR1 is SQVTM and CDR2 ANQGSEA. The method was the immunoSEQ multiplex PCR assay. RNA was extracted from all samples and reverse transcribed into cDNA, which served as template for TCR sequencing. SuperScript III was used for first-strand cDNA synthesis, primed with a 2:1 mix of oligo-dT and random hexamers. A synthetic immune receptor repertoire was used to gauge amplification bias, and whatever bias remained was removed computationally. The paper's data handling went like this. Raw reads were preprocessed to remove errors, and CDR3 was defined by IMGT conventions from the conserved cysteine to phenylalanine. Clonality was computed as 1 minus the Shannon entropy, with the entropy normalized by log2 of the number of productive unique TCRs. Scalp TCRbeta sequences were cross-referenced with sorted blood CD4 and CD8 repertoires so that the CD4 or CD8 identity of scalp clones could be inferred. The immuneACCESS repertoire file appears here via TCRdb, limited to in-frame rearrangements. These files lack a portion of the clones; in checked studies, under half of the deficit traces to unresolved V genes, and the cause of the others is not known. V and J calls and clone size follow that table, whereas D and trimming were derived from the DNA. The sample table contains 150,000 to 200,000 clones; only one count was recorded for roughly 60% of them. The biggest ten clones account for approximately 1% of the sample.

The source of this sequence is a human donor with alopecia areata. The sample consisted of CD4+ T cells sorted from blood, taken at week 24, from a patient treated with tofacitinib. The rearranged segments are TRBV29-1 and TRBJ2-5, with TRBD1 tentatively as D gene (6 bases match). The nucleotide sequence is TGCAGCGCCGAGAGAGGGGGGACCCAGTACTTC. Translated, this is CSAERGGTQYF.